Listed below are T cell receptor beta chains from one sample, sequenced in a study of blood T cell repertoires in COVID-19. Only in-frame clones appear in the TCRdb table, and some are missing; sequencing was by immunoSEQ multiplex PCR. The data contain under 95,000 clones, around 88% of them singletons. Sequenced material: peripheral blood. These receptors were collected from a man aged 60 to 75 with acute or convalescent COVID-19. Both conserved end residues are part of each CDR3. The order of the fields is clone size, V gene, D gene, J gene, CDR3 DNA, CDR3 protein. D genes are given only for firm matches. For some rows the clone size is stated as once, few or many, or as a class when expanded; others skip it.

NA	TRBV5-1	NA	TRBJ1-4	TGCGCCAGCAGCCCCGAAGGTGGAGGGCGAGGCGAAAAACTGTTTTTT	CASSPEGGGRGEKLFF
NA	TRBV7-2	NA	TRBJ2-3	TGTGCCAGCAGCTTACTTGAGCAAGATACGCAGTATTTT	CASSLLEQDTQYF
NA	TRBV28	NA	TRBJ1-3	TGTGCCAGCAGTTTACAGGCAGGAAACACCATATATTTT	CASSLQAGNTIYF
once	TRBV5-1	NA	TRBJ2-2	TGCGCCAGCAGCTTAAGGGGACACCAGACCGGGGAGCTGTTTTTT	CASSLRGHQTGELFF
NA	TRBV5-1	NA	TRBJ1-2	TGCGCCAGCAGCTCGGCGGGGGAGGGTAGGAATGGCTACACCTTC	CASSSAGEGRNGYTF
NA	TRBV14	NA	TRBJ1-2	TGTGCCAGCAGCCCCTTGGGAGGGGCGGGGGGCTACACCTTC	CASSPLGGAGGYTF
NA	TRBV9	TRBD1	TRBJ2-1	TGTGCCAGCAGCGTTAGGGGACAGGACTACAATGAGCAGTTCTTC	CASSVRGQDYNEQFF
once	TRBV11-2	TRBD1	TRBJ1-2	TGTGCCAGCAGCTTAGATCCCGGACAGGGTGGTTTCAGGGGCTACACCTTC	CASSLDPGQGGFRGYTF
NA	TRBV28	NA	TRBJ2-7	TGTGCCAGCAGTTTGTGGCAGGGCGGCTACGAGCAGTACTTC	CASSLWQGGYEQYF
NA	TRBV4-2	TRBD2	TRBJ2-1	TGTGCCAGCAGCCAAGATTTAGCGGGGGGCTTCAATGAGCAGTTCTTC	CASSQDLAGGFNEQFF
NA	TRBV29-1	TRBD2	TRBJ2-1	TGCAGCGTGGGGACTAGCGGGGGGCCCTCATTGCCTGAGCAGTTCTTC	CSVGTSGGPSLPEQFF
NA	TRBV7-2	TRBD2	TRBJ2-4	TGTGCCAGCAGCCCTATGACTAGCGGAGGGATTCAGTACTTC	CASSPMTSGGIQYF
NA	TRBV7-3	NA	TRBJ1-3	TGTGCCAGCAGCTTAAATCCCGGTGCCCCTGGAAACACCATATATTTT	CASSLNPGAPGNTIYF
NA	TRBV25-1	NA	TRBJ1-1	TGTGCCAGCAACGGACTGATGAACACTGAAGCTTTCTTT	CASNGLMNTEAFF
NA	TRBV6-1	TRBD2	TRBJ2-1	TGTGCCAGCAGAGAAGCCGGGACTAGTTATATCTTGGTTGATGAGCAGTTCTTC	CASREAGTSYILVDEQFF
NA	TRBV2	TRBD1	TRBJ2-7	TGTGCCAGCAGAAAGGCCGGGACAGGGGCGTTGGAGCAGTACTTC	CASRKAGTGALEQYF
few	TRBV7-2	TRBD1	TRBJ2-7	TGTGCCAGCAGCTCATCCGGGACAGACTACTACGAGCAGTACTTC	CASSSSGTDYYEQYF
NA	TRBV27	NA	TRBJ1-1	TGTGCCAGCAGTTTAATTGGCCCTAACACTGAAGCTTTCTTT	CASSLIGPNTEAFF
NA	TRBV3-1/TRBV3-2	NA	TRBJ1-1	TGTGCCAGCAGCCAAGAACTCATCGGCACTGAAGCTTTCTTT	CASSQELIGTEAFF
NA	TRBV30	NA	TRBJ1-1	TGTGCCTGGAGTGTACGGGTGAACACTGAAGCTTTCTTT	CAWSVRVNTEAFF
NA	TRBV21-1	NA	TRBJ2-7	TGTGCCGTTCCTGGCGGGGAGAGGGACTTC	CAVPGGERDF
NA	TRBV30	NA	TRBJ2-7	TGTGCCTGGAGTGTACTATGGACATACTACGAGCAGTACTTC	CAWSVLWTYYEQYF
NA	TRBV6-5	NA	TRBJ1-1	TGTGCCAGCAGTCCCAACAGTGACACTGAAGCTTTCTTT	CASSPNSDTEAFF
NA	TRBV7-3	NA	TRBJ2-7	TGTGCCAGCAGCTTAGTGCCGGCGGGCAGCTCCTACGAGCAGTACTTC	CASSLVPAGSSYEQYF
NA	TRBV11-2	NA	TRBJ1-1	TGTGCCAGCAGCTTAGAGCTAGCGTTTGAAGCTTTCTTT	CASSLELAFEAFF
NA	TRBV15	NA	TRBJ2-7	TGTGCCACCAGCAGTGGGAGTTTCGCGCAGTACTTC	CATSSGSFAQYF
NA	TRBV5-1	NA	TRBJ2-7	TGCGCCAGCAGGAAGCAGGCGAGCTCCTACGAGCAGTACTTC	CASRKQASSYEQYF
NA	TRBV4-1	NA	TRBJ2-4	TGCGCCAGCAGCCAAGAAGACGACTTTTTAAACATTCAGTACTTC	CASSQEDDFLNIQYF
NA	TRBV10-3	NA	TRBJ1-1	TGTGCCATCAGTGAGAGTGCAAAGCTTGTAAACACTGAAGCTTTCTTT	CAISESAKLVNTEAFF
NA	TRBV10-3	TRBD1	TRBJ2-1	TGTGCCATCAGCCGGGACAGTTACAATGAGCAGTTCTTC	CAISRDSYNEQFF
few	TRBV2	TRBD1	TRBJ1-2	TGTGCCAGCAGTGAACCGGGACAGAGCACGTTCACCTTC	CASSEPGQSTFTF
NA	TRBV6-2/TRBV6-3	NA	TRBJ2-2	TGTGCCAGCAGCAGAGACTACTCCACCGGGGAGCTGTTTTTT	CASSRDYSTGELFF
once	TRBV15	TRBD2	TRBJ2-1	TGTGCCACCAGCCGAAGCGGGGCCTCCTACAATGAGCAGTTCTTC	CATSRSGASYNEQFF
NA	TRBV7-2	NA	TRBJ1-1	TGTGCCAGCAGCTTAGGGCAGGTGAACACTGAAGCTTTCTTT	CASSLGQVNTEAFF
NA	TRBV3-1/TRBV3-2	TRBD1	TRBJ1-6	TGTGCCAGCAGCCCCGACAGGGATGTATCACCCCTCCACTTT	CASSPDRDVSPLHF
NA	TRBV19	NA	TRBJ2-7	TGTGCCACCAAACCCCAAGGGGCATACTACGAGCAGTACTTC	CATKPQGAYYEQYF